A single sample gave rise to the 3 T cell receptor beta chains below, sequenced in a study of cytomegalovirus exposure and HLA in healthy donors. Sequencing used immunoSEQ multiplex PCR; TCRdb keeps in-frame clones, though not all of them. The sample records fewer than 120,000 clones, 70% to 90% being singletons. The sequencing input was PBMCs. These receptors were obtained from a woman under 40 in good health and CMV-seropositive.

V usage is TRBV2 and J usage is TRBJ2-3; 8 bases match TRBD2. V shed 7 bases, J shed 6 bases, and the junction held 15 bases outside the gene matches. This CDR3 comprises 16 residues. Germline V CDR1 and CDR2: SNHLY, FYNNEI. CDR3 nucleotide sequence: TGTGCCAGCATCCTCTCGGCGCTAGTAGCGGGGGATACGCAGTATTTT. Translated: CASILSALVAGDTQYF.

CDR3 region: CASSLFPGQGTGEQYF. In DNA form, the CDR3 reads TGTGCCAGCAGCTTGTTTCCGGGACAGGGGACCGGCGAGCAGTACTTC. The chain couples TRBV5-6 to TRBJ2-7, with 10 bases that match TRBD1. The V segment lost 1 base and the J segment 6 bases; nucleotides outside the gene matches: 10. CDR3 size: 16 residues. Germline-derived CDR1 and CDR2 are SGHDT and YYEEEE.

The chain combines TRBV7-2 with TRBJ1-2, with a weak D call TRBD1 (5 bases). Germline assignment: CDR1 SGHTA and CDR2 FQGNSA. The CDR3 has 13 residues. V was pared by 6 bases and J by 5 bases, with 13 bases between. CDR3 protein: CASRRTGEYGYTF. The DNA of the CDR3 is TGTGCCAGCAGGCGGACGGGGGAGTATGGCTACACCTTC.